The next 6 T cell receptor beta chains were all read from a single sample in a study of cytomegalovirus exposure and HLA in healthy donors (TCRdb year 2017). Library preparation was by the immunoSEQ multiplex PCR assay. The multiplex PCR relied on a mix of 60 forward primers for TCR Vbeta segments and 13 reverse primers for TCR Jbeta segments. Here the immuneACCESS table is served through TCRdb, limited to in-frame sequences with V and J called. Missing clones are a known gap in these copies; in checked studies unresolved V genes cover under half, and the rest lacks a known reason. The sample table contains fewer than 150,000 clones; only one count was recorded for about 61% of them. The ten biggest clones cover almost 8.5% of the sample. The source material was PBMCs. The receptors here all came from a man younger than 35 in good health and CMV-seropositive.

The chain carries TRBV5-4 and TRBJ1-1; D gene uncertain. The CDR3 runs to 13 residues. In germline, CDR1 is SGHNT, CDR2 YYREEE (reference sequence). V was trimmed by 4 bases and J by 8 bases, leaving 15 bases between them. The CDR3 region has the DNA TGTGCCAGCAGCATCGTAGGAGGCGGGGAAGCTTTCTTT. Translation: CASSIVGGGEAFF.

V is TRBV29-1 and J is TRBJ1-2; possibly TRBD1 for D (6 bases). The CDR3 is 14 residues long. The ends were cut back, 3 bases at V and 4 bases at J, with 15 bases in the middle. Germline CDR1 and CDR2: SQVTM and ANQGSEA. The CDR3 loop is CSVDEGHLLYGYTF. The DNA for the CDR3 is TGCAGCGTTGATGAGGGACATTTGCTCTATGGCTACACCTTC.

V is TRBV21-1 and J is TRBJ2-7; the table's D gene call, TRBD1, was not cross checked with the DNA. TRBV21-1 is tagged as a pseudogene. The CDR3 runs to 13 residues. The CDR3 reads CASSTTETYEQYF. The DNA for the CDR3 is TGTGCCAGCAGCACAACAGAAACCTACGAGCAGTACTTC.

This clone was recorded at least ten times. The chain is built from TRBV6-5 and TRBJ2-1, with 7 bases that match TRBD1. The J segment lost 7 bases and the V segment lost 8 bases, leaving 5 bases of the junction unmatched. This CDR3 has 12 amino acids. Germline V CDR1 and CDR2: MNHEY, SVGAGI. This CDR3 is CASGQVWNEQFF. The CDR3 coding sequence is TGTGCCAGCGGACAGGTATGGAATGAGCAGTTCTTC.

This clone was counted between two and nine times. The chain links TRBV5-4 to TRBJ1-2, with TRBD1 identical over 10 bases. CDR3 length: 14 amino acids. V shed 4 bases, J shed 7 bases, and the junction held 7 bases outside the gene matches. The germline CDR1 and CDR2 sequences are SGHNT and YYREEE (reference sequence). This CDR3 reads CASSLGQGEGGYTF. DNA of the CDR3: TGTGCCAGCAGCCTCGGACAGGGGGAAGGTGGCTACACCTTC.

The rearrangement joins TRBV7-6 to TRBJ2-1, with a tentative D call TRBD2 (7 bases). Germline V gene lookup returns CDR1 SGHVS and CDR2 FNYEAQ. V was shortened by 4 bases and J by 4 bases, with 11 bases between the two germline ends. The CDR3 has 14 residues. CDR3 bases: TGTGCCAGCAGCTACGGGGGGCGGTACAATGAGCAGTTCTTC. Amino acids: CASSYGGRYNEQFF.